These T cell receptor beta chains were read from a single sample in a study of tumor-infiltrating lymphocytes in primary liver carcinoma. TCRdb re-analysed the multiplex PCR reads in MiXCR, keeping a single row per CDR3 protein. The sample contains almost 200,000 distinct CDR3 sequences, less than 65% of which appear only once. Sequencing was done on a sample of peripheral blood. These receptors were collected from a woman aged 55 to 70 with primary liver carcinoma and hepatitis B virus infection. CDR3s include the opening cysteine and the closing phenylalanine or tryptophan. The D gene is left open where the match is weak. A clone size is listed for some rows: how often the clone was seen (once, few, many), or a class if it is expanded.

abundance: .
v_gene: TRBV4-1
j_gene: TRBJ2-4
d_gene: .
CDR3nt: TGCGCCAGCAGCCGGCTTATTTACATTCAGTACTTT
CDR3aa: CASSRLIYIQYF

abundance: many
v_gene: TRBV6-5
j_gene: TRBJ2-5
d_gene: TRBD1
CDR3nt: TGTGCCAGCAGAACCAAAAGGACAGGCGGGCAAGAGACCCAGTACTTC
CDR3aa: CASRTKRTGGQETQYF

abundance: .
v_gene: TRBV7-9
j_gene: TRBJ2-7
d_gene: .
CDR3nt: TGTGCCAGGAGTACAGCAGGACGCTACGAGCAGTACTTC
CDR3aa: CARSTAGRYEQYF

abundance: few
v_gene: TRBV10-3
j_gene: TRBJ2-3
d_gene: TRBD2
CDR3nt: TGTGCCATCAGTTCTACTCTAGCGGGAGGGCCGAGAGATACGCAGTATTTT
CDR3aa: CAISSTLAGGPRDTQYF

abundance: few
v_gene: TRBV14
j_gene: TRBJ2-7
d_gene: .
CDR3nt: TGTGCCAGCAGCCAAGGGACGGGGGTAGGGTACGAGCAGTACTTC
CDR3aa: CASSQGTGVGYEQYF

abundance: few
v_gene: TRBV7-8
j_gene: TRBJ2-1
d_gene: TRBD2
CDR3nt: TGTGCCAGCAGCTTATCCTCATATAGTGGACTAGCGGGAGGCAATGAGCAGTTTTTC
CDR3aa: CASSLSSYSGLAGGNEQFF

abundance: .
v_gene: TRBV5-6
j_gene: TRBJ1-5
d_gene: .
CDR3nt: TGTGCCAGCGGCTTAGTGGGGGGGACCAATCAGCCCCAGCATTTT
CDR3aa: CASGLVGGTNQPQHF

abundance: .
v_gene: TRBV6-5
j_gene: TRBJ2-7
d_gene: TRBD2
CDR3nt: TGTGCCAGCAGTTCCCGGAGAGTGAAGGGGGTTAGCGGGGGGTCCTACGAGCAGTACTTC
CDR3aa: CASSSRRVKGVSGGSYEQYF

abundance: .
v_gene: TRBV12-3/TRBV12-4
j_gene: TRBJ2-5
d_gene: .
CDR3nt: TGTGCCAGCGGTCTCCGGGACCCCGTGACCCAGTACTTC
CDR3aa: CASGLRDPVTQYF

abundance: few
v_gene: TRBV28
j_gene: TRBJ2-5
d_gene: .
CDR3nt: TGTGCCAGCAGTTTGTCTGGCAGTCAAGAGACCCAGTACTTC
CDR3aa: CASSLSGSQETQYF

abundance: .
v_gene: TRBV24-1
j_gene: TRBJ2-5
d_gene: .
CDR3nt: TGTGCCACCAGTGATGTTTGGGGGACCGGAGAGACCCAGTACTTC
CDR3aa: CATSDVWGTGETQYF

abundance: .
v_gene: TRBV5-6
j_gene: TRBJ2-1
d_gene: TRBD2
CDR3nt: TGTGCCAGCAACTTCCAAGCGGGGCCCGAGAATGAGCAATTCTTC
CDR3aa: CASNFQAGPENEQFF

abundance: few
v_gene: TRBV2
j_gene: TRBJ2-4
d_gene: .
CDR3nt: TGTGCCACCTCTTGGGGGACGGTTGGGTCCAAAAACATTCAGTACTTC
CDR3aa: CATSWGTVGSKNIQYF

abundance: many
v_gene: TRBV4-1
j_gene: TRBJ2-7
d_gene: TRBD2
CDR3nt: TGCGCCAGCAGCCCTAGCGGGAGCTTCTACGAGCAGTACTTC
CDR3aa: CASSPSGSFYEQYF